The source of this TCR beta chain is a study of cytomegalovirus exposure and HLA in healthy donors. Overall study results and limits: Upon later analysis, TCR association rates were observed to vary by HLA locus, being highest for DRB1 and lowest for HLA-C. In an earlier analysis, productive rearrangement rates for most beta V segments clustered near 87% or 30%. According to a later analysis, donors in an Asian-associated ancestry cluster reportedly had fewer N-insertions than the approximately 670-donor mean.

With regard to this clone: Its target is unknown. The junction shows a germline mismatch at one end, possibly a read error.

Use of 60 Vbeta and 13 Jbeta primers characterized the PCR. In the authors' methods: In a later analysis, of tens of millions of unique beta chains, roughly 10 million appeared in at least two donors. Only in-frame clones appear in the TCRdb table, and some are missing; sequencing was by immunoSEQ multiplex PCR. For V, J and clone size, that table is used; D and trimming come from the DNA. The repertoire consists of more than 70,000 clones, with just over 75% occurring once and the leading ten covering 2.5% to 3.5%. CDR1 SGHTA and CDR2 FQGNSA come from the germline V gene. The CDR3 consists of 15 residues.

Material for sequencing was PBMCs. The TCR sequence derives from a man aged 45-65 years in good health and CMV-seropositive. The chain recombines TRBV7-2 with TRBJ1-2; no firm D call. CDR3 residues: CASSLPMETNYGCTF. CDR3 nucleotides: TGTGCCAGCAGCTTACCGATGGAGACTAACTATGGCTGCACCTTC. Filled out from reference TRBV7-2 and TRBJ1-2, the complete variable domain reads GAGVSQSPSNKVTEKGKDVELRCDPISGHTALYWYRQSLGQGLEFLIYFQGNSAPDKSGLPSDRFSAERTGGSVSTLTIQRTQQEDSAVYLCASSLPMETNYGCTFGSGTRLTVV.